Described below is a single T cell receptor beta chain sequence and its context. Its cognate antigen is unknown. This CDR3 contains 11 residues. CDR1 and CDR2 (germline): MDHEN, SYDVKM. The ends were cut back, 3 bases at V and 13 bases at J, with 10 bases in the middle. The assay was carried out at the deep level. Assay used: immunoSEQ multiplex PCR; TCRdb lists only in-frame clones, some missing. Seen here are over 850,000 clones, approximately 80% observed once, and the top ten hold roughly 0.55%. The entry originates in a study of shared clonotypes between healthy human individuals. Study observations and caveats: Blood was the sole source, and tissue repertoires probably differ.

The source is a man younger than 35 in good health. Some clones in this sample may be carry-over from other donors' samples. This chain links TRBV28 with TRBJ2-1, with unresolved D. The specimen sequenced was memory CD4+ T cells from PBMCs. Indicated subset: CD45RA-negative fraction. The CDR3 spells CASSLVGQQFF. The CDR3 nucleotides are TGTGCCAGCAGTTTGGTTGGCCAACAGTTCTTC.